This T cell receptor beta chain comes out of a study of Graves' ophthalmopathy and Graves' hyperthyroidism. The germline V gene encodes CDR1 KGHDR and CDR2 SFDVKD. Trimming pared 2 bases from V and 10 bases from J, leaving 16 bases between. The CDR3 is made up of 14 amino acids. RNA served as the template for amplifying TCR beta CDR3 regions. Investigators did first-round RT-PCR with HTBI primers, then second-round multiplex PCR. Each CDR3 protein is one row after TCRdb ran MiXCR on the multiplex PCR reads. The sample carries approximately 480,000 distinct CDR3 sequences, around an eighth recorded once. As to this clonotype: Its cognate antigen is unknown. Just one base apart from a much larger clone, this may be a read error.

Study-wide findings and caveats: The blood repertoire also included most expanded thyroid clonotypes above 0.001 frequency.

The rearrangement uses TRBV24-1 and TRBJ1-1, with D perhaps matching TRBD1 (6 bases). Sequenced input: blood. The sequence came from a young woman with Graves' ophthalmopathy. The CDR3 DNA reads TGTGCCACCAGTGATTGGACAGTGTGTATTCGAGCTTTCTTT. As protein: CATSDWTVCIRAFF.